This T cell receptor beta chain is from a study of blood T cell repertoires in COVID-19. Looking at the study overall: Whether acute or convalescent, the COVID-19 samples came from the United States, Italy and Spain. Sources were T cells, B-cell-depleted T cells, or PBMCs; the material itself was cDNA or gDNA.

Germline V gives CDR1 SEHNR, CDR2 FQNEAQ (reference sequence). V lost 1 base, J lost 0 bases, and 16 bases lay in between. This CDR3 has 18 amino acids. Original data processing: It was from reference gene primer amplification that nucleated cell counts were estimated. Using immunoSEQ multiplex PCR, the repertoire was profiled, and TCRdb retains in-frame clones only, with some absent. That table furnishes V, J and clone size, whereas the DNA furnished D and trimming. The profile shows some 150,000 clones, roughly 88% of them singletons. This TCR was sampled from a woman in her forties or fifties with acute or convalescent COVID-19. The chain couples TRBV7-9 to TRBJ1-3; D gene unclear. Sequencing was performed on peripheral blood. The CDR3 DNA is TGTGCCAGCAGCTTAGTATGGATGTGGCGGAGCTCTGGAAACACCATATATTTT. Translated: CASSLVWMWRSSGNTIYF.